Listed here are 25 T cell receptor beta chains from one sample, sequenced in a study of blood T cell repertoires in COVID-19. TCRdb keeps only in-frame clones here, not all; method: immunoSEQ multiplex PCR. The sample carries about 45,000 clones, around 85% recorded once. The specimen was peripheral blood. These receptors were collected from a human donor in a cohort sampled during active COVID-19.

The chain combines TRBV7-9 with TRBJ2-7, with D maybe TRBD1 (6 bases). Germline-derived CDR1 and CDR2 are SEHNR and FQNEAQ (reference sequence). This CDR3 is built from 15 residues. Trimming removed 5 bases at V and 4 bases at J, with 18 bases between. The CDR3 DNA reads as TGTGCCAGCAGCCGTCGACAGGCGAGCGAATACGAGCAGTACTTC. Translation: CASSRRQASEYEQYF.

The chain uses TRBV18 and TRBJ2-3; TRBD2 matches 11 bases. The V and J ends lost 8 bases and 2 bases, in that order; junction bases with no gene match: 6. Germline CDR1 reads KGHSH; CDR2 reads LQKENI. The CDR3 is made up of 15 amino acids. CDR3 amino acids: CASPGLAGPTDTQYF. CDR3 sequence (DNA): TGTGCCAGCCCAGGACTAGCGGGCCCCACAGATACGCAGTATTTT.

The chain has TRBV3-1 (or the pseudogene TRBV3-2) and TRBJ2-2, with 8 bases fitting TRBD2. Unmatched junction bases numbered 10, after V lost 1 base and J lost 6 bases. The CDR3 sequence is 17 residues long. Germline CDR1 reads LGHDT; CDR2 reads YNNKEL (reference sequence). The CDR3 sequence: CASSQGYGGAGAGELFF. Written as DNA, the CDR3 is TGTGCCAGCAGCCAAGGGTACGGGGGGGCCGGCGCCGGGGAGCTGTTTTTT.

This chain joins TRBV5-1 and TRBJ2-5; TRBD2 matches at 11 bases. This CDR3 spans 13 amino acids. Germline CDR1 SGHRS, CDR2 YFSETQ. V lost 3 bases to trimming and J lost 5 bases; unmatched junction nucleotides: 0. The CDR3 DNA reads TGCGCCAGCAGCTCTAGCGGGGGGGAGACCCAGTACTTC. This translates into CASSSSGGETQYF.

CDR3 DNA: TGTGCCAGCAGCCAAGATCGAGAGCGGAATGAGCAGTTCTTC. Protein sequence: CASSQDRERNEQFF. This chain uses TRBV3-1 (or the pseudogene TRBV3-2) with TRBJ2-1, with a tentative D call TRBD2 (5 bases). This CDR3 has 14 residues. Trimming pared 0 bases from V and 7 bases from J, leaving 10 bases between. Germline loops: CDR1 LGHDT, CDR2 YNNKEL (reference sequence).

This clone turned up a few times. The genes are TRBV4-1 and TRBJ2-4; 15 bases line up with TRBD2. CDR3 size: 18 residues. Trimming took 4 bases from V and 1 from J; bases not matched to a gene: 5. Per the germline V gene, CDR1 is MGHRA and CDR2 is YSYEKL. CDR3 in amino acids: CASSPGLAGGPAKNIQYF. CDR3 nucleotide sequence: TGCGCCAGCAGCCCTGGACTAGCGGGGGGGCCGGCCAAAAACATTCAGTACTTC.

The chain links TRBV9 to TRBJ2-3, with D maybe TRBD2 (7 bases). The germline gives CDR1 SGDLS, CDR2 YYNGEE. CDR3 length equals 17 residues. Trimming shortened V by 2 bases and J by 0 bases, and 16 bases separated the two germline ends. CDR3 region: CASSVLGGEISTDTQYF. The DNA of the CDR3 is TGTGCCAGCAGCGTGCTAGGGGGGGAGATTAGCACAGATACGCAGTATTTT.

The CDR3, as DNA: TGTGCCAGCAGACCGACAGCAACTAATGAAAAACTGTTTTTT. It translates to CASRPTATNEKLFF. The rearrangement links TRBV6-5 to TRBJ1-4, with a weak D call TRBD1 (5 bases). CDR3 size: 14 residues. The germline gives CDR1 MNHEY, CDR2 SVGAGI. V lost 6 bases and J lost 0, with 8 bases in between.

The chain couples TRBV27 to TRBJ2-7; 7 nucleotides line up with TRBD2. CDR1 is MNHEY, CDR2 SMNVEV, per germline (reference sequence). V was pared by 5 bases and J by 4 bases, with 14 bases of the junction left unmatched. This CDR3 spans 16 amino acids. The CDR3 DNA is TGTGCCAGCAGTACGGGCTGGGGGGGGTACGTTTACGAGCAGTACTTC. This sequence encodes CASSTGWGGYVYEQYF.

J is TRBJ2-5 and V is TRBV7-9; possible D gene TRBD2, 6 bases. This CDR3 is built from 15 residues. CDR1 is SEHNR and CDR2 is FQNEAQ in the germline V gene (reference sequence). Trimming pared 5 bases from V and 4 bases from J, leaving 17 bases between. The CDR3 protein is CASSGTGDLGETQYF. CDR3 sequence (DNA): TGTGCCAGCAGCGGGACGGGGGATTTGGGAGAGACCCAGTACTTC.

The CDR3 nucleotides read TGTGCCAGCAGCTCCACCTTACAACCCCAGCATTTT. Translating it yields CASSSTLQPQHF. The gene calls are TRBV5-6 and TRBJ1-5; D is ambiguous. The CDR3 extends over 12 amino acids. Looked up from germline, CDR1 is SGHDT and CDR2 is YYEEEE. The V end lost 3 bases, the J end lost 10 bases, and 11 bases lay between the germline ends.

This CDR3 is CASSSASSSGGYSTDTQYF. The CDR3 DNA is TGTGCCAGCAGCTCCGCGTCGTCTAGCGGGGGCTACAGCACAGATACGCAGTATTTT. The chain couples TRBV9 to TRBJ2-3; 10 bases match TRBD2. Trimming removed 4 bases from V and 0 bases from J; junction bases left unmatched: 14. There are 19 residues in the CDR3. Looked up from germline, CDR1 is SGDLS and CDR2 is YYNGEE.

CDR3 bases: TGTGCCAGCAGCTTATATCGGGGGGGGCAATACAATGAGCAGTTCTTC. Residues: CASSLYRGGQYNEQFF. The chain links TRBV7-8 to TRBJ2-1, with 8 bases identical to TRBD2. Germline V CDR1 and CDR2: SGHVS, FQNEAQ. Trimming cost V 2 bases and J 4 bases; bases outside gene matches: 7. There are 16 residues in the CDR3.

The genes are TRBV4-1 and TRBJ2-7, with 7 positions matching TRBD2. The CDR3 is made up of 14 amino acids. V was clipped by 1 base and J by 3 bases; unmatched bases: 3. Germline V gene lookup returns CDR1 MGHRA and CDR2 YSYEKL. In DNA, the CDR3 is TGCGCCAGCAGCCAAGGGGACTACATCTACGAGCAGTACTTC. It translates to CASSQGDYIYEQYF.

V gene TRBV14 combines with J gene TRBJ2-5; D may be TRBD1 (6 bases). The CDR3 length is 15 residues. The ends were cut back, 4 bases at V and 4 bases at J, with 16 bases in the middle. Germline V CDR1 and CDR2: SGHDN, FVKESK. In DNA form, the CDR3 reads TGTGCCAGCAGCCGTTTAGGGGGTGGAGGAGAGACCCAGTACTTC. Its protein product is CASSRLGGGGETQYF.

This clone appeared a few times. The chain joins TRBV7-3 to TRBJ2-1, with D possibly matching TRBD1 (5 bases). The CDR3 is made up of 15 amino acids. Germline V gene lookup returns CDR1 SGHTA and CDR2 FQGTGA. Trimming shortened V by 0 bases and J by 1 base, and 7 bases separated the two germline ends. The CDR3 coding sequence is TGTGCCAGCAGCTTAACGGGGCGGTCCTACAATGAGCAGTTCTTC. This gives the protein CASSLTGRSYNEQFF. Variable domain in full (rest from reference TRBV7-3 and TRBJ2-1): GAGVSQTPSNKVTEKGKYVELRCDPISGHTALYWYRQSLGQGPEFLIYFQGTGAADDSGLPNDRFFAVRPEGSVSTLKIQRTERGDSAVYLCASSLTGRSYNEQFFGPGTRLTVL.

This chain joins TRBV25-1 and TRBJ2-2, with 11 bases lining up with TRBD1. With V trimmed by 1 base and J by 7 bases, 2 bases remained unmatched. The CDR3 covers 15 residues. The germline gives CDR1 MGHDK, CDR2 SYGVNS. DNA for the CDR3: TGTGCCAGCAGTGAATGGGGGACAGGGGGCGGGGAGCTGTTTTTT. This gives the protein CASSEWGTGGGELFF. The full variable domain, completed using reference TRBV25-1 and TRBJ2-2, is EADIYQTPRYLVIGTGKKITLECSQTMGHDKMYWYQQDPGMELHLIHYSYGVNSTEKGDLSSESTVSRIRTEHFPLTLESARPSHTSQYLCASSEWGTGGGELFFGEGSRLTVL.

V is TRBV27 and J is TRBJ2-7, with TRBD1 identical over 8 bases. The germline CDR1 and CDR2 sequences are MNHEY and SMNVEV (reference sequence). The junction had 10 bases not matched to a gene; V was cut back by 4 bases and J by 5 bases. CDR3 length: 15 residues. The CDR3 reads CASSYEYRGKDEQYF. The CDR3, as DNA: TGTGCCAGCAGTTACGAATACAGGGGGAAGGACGAGCAGTACTTC.

This chain joins TRBV28 and TRBJ2-5, with 8 bases lining up with TRBD1. The V gene's germline CDR1 is MDHEN and CDR2 SYDVKM. The CDR3 length is 15 residues. V was pared by 10 bases and J by 2 bases, with 12 bases of the junction left unmatched. The CDR3 is CATLRSGTGQETQYF. The CDR3 DNA is TGTGCCACCCTCAGGTCAGGGACAGGTCAAGAGACCCAGTACTTC.

The V gene is TRBV6-4, the J gene TRBJ2-2; the match to TRBD2 covers 8 bases. Unmatched junction bases numbered 5, after V lost 3 bases and J lost 5 bases. CDR1 and CDR2 (germline): MRHNA, SNTAGT. The CDR3 covers 15 residues. In DNA form, the CDR3 reads TGTGCCAGCAGTGAGGTCAGCGGGGGAACCGGGGAGCTGTTTTTT. The encoded protein is CASSEVSGGTGELFF.

V and J are TRBV7-3 and TRBJ2-2, with 9 nucleotides matching TRBD1. Germline values: CDR1 SGHTA, CDR2 FQGTGA. The CDR3 contains 13 residues. The ends lost 6 bases at V and 4 bases at J; junction bases unmatched: 0. In DNA form, the CDR3 reads TGTGCCAGCAGGGACAGGGGCACCGGGGAGCTGTTTTTT. This encodes CASRDRGTGELFF.

The chain is built from TRBV5-4 and TRBJ1-2; 7 nucleotides agree with TRBD1. The trim removed 4 bases at V and 2 bases at J, leaving 5 bases unmatched. CDR3 size: 14 residues. The germline V gene has CDR1 SGHNT and CDR2 YYREEE (reference sequence). The CDR3 DNA reads as TGTGCCAGCAGCCGGGACAGTAAAAACTATGGCTACACCTTC. Its protein product is CASSRDSKNYGYTF.

The V call is TRBV2, the J call TRBJ2-1; TRBD1 might be the D (5 bases). The V end lost 8 bases, the J end lost 9 bases, and 11 bases lay between the germline ends. The CDR3 has 11 residues. The germline gives CDR1 SNHLY, CDR2 FYNNEI. CDR3 bases: TGTGCCAGCGAGTTCCAGGGTGAGCAGTTCTTC. Translated, it gives CASEFQGEQFF.

In its sample, this clone was seen a few times. This chain connects TRBV5-4 to TRBJ1-4; TRBD1 agrees at 9 bases. Germline CDR1 is SGHNT and CDR2 is YYREEE (reference sequence). The CDR3 extends over 16 amino acids. Trimming at V came to 4 bases and at J to 5 bases, leaving 9 bases not matched to a gene. The CDR3 region is CASSAGTGKANEKLFF. The CDR3 coding sequence is TGTGCCAGCAGCGCAGGGACAGGGAAAGCGAATGAAAAACTGTTTTTT.

The chain is built from TRBV9 and TRBJ2-7, with 8 nucleotides matching TRBD2. J was trimmed by 6 bases and V by 4 bases; bases with no gene match: 3. The germline CDR1 and CDR2 sequences are SGDLS and YYNGEE. CDR3 length equals 12 residues. In DNA form, the CDR3 reads TGTGCCAGCAGCTCGGGGGGGGCCGAGCAGTACTTC. Its protein product is CASSSGGAEQYF. Full variable domain (outside the CDR3, taken from reference TRBV9 and TRBJ2-7): DSGVTQTPKHLITATGQRVTLRCSPRSGDLSVYWYQQSLDQGLQFLIQYYNGEERAKGNILERFSAQQFPDLHSELNLSSLELGDSALYFCASSSGGAEQYFGPGTRLTVT.